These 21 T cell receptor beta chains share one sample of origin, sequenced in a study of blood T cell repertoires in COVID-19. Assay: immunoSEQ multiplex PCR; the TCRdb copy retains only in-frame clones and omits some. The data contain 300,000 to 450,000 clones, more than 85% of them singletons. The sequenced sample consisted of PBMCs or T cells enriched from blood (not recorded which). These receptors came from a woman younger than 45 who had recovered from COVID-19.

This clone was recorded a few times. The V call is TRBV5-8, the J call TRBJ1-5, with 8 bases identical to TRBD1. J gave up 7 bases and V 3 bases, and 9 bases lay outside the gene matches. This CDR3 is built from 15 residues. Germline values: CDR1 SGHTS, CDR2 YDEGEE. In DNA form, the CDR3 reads TGTGCCAGCAGCTCCCCAGGGGGCGGTGGACAGCCCCAGCATTTT. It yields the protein CASSSPGGGGQPQHF. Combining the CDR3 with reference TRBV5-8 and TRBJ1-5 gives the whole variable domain EAGVTQSPTHLIKTRGQQATLRCSPISGHTSVYWYQQALGLGLQFLLWYDEGEERNRGNFPPRFSGRQFPNYSSELNVNALELEDSALYLCASSSPGGGGQPQHFGDGTRLSIL.

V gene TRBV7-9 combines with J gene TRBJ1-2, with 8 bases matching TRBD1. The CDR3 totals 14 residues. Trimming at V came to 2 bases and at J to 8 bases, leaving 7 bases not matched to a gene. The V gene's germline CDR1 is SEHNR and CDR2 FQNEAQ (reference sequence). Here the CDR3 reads CASSLQGAPSGYTF. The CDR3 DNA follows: TGTGCCAGCAGCTTACAGGGGGCGCCGAGCGGCTACACCTTC.

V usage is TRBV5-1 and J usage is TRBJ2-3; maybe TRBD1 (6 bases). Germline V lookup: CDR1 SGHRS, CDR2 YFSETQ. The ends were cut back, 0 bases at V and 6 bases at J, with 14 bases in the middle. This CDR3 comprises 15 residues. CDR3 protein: CASSLGGTPLDTQYF. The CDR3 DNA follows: TGCGCCAGCAGCTTGGGTGGGACACCCCTGGATACGCAGTATTTT.

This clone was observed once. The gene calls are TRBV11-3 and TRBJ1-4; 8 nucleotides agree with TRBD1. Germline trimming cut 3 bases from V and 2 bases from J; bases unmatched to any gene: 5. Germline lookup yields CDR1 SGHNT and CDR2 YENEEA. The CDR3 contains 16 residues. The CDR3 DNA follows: TGTGCCAGCAGCTTGGAGACAGGGGAGACTAATGAAAAACTGTTTTTT. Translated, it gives CASSLETGETNEKLFF.

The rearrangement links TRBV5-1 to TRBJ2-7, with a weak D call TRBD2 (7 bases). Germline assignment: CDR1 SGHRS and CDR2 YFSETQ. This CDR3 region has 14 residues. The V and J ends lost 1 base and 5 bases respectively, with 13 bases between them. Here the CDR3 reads CASSLRGARDEQYF. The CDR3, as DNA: TGCGCCAGCAGCTTGCGGGGGGCTCGGGACGAGCAGTACTTC.

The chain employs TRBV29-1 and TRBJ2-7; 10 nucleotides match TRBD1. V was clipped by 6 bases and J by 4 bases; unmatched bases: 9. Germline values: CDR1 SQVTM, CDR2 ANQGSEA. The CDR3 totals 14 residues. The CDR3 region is CSVAGTGVGYEQYF. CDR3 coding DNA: TGCAGCGTAGCCGGGACAGGGGTCGGATACGAGCAGTACTTC.

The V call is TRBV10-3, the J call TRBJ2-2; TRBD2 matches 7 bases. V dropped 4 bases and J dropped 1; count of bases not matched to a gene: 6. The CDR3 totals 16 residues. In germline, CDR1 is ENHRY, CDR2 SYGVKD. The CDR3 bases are TGTGCCATCAGTGGGGGAGGGGAAAAGAACACCGGGGAGCTGTTTTTT. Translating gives CAISGGGEKNTGELFF.

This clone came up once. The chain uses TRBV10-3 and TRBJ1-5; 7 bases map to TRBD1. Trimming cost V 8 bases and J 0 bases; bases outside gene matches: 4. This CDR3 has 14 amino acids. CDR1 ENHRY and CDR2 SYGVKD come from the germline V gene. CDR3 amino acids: CAIGTEPSNQPQHF. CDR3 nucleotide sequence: TGTGCCATCGGGACAGAACCTAGCAATCAGCCCCAGCATTTT.

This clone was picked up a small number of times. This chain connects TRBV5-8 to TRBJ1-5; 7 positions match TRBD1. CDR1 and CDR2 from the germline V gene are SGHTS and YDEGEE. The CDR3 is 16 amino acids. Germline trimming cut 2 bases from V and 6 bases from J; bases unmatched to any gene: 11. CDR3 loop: CASSFWGQGVSQPQHF. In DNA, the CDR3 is TGTGCCAGCAGCTTTTGGGGGCAGGGGGTCTCTCAGCCCCAGCATTTT.

The CDR3 loop reads CASSYRRGDRNQPQHF. As DNA, the CDR3 is TGTGCCAGTAGTTACCGAAGAGGGGACAGAAATCAGCCCCAGCATTTT. This chain connects TRBV19 to TRBJ1-5; 7 nucleotides line up with TRBD1. Germline V gives CDR1 LNHDA, CDR2 SQIVND (reference sequence). Trimming took 5 bases from V and 4 from J; bases not matched to a gene: 11. The CDR3 loop spans 16 amino acids.

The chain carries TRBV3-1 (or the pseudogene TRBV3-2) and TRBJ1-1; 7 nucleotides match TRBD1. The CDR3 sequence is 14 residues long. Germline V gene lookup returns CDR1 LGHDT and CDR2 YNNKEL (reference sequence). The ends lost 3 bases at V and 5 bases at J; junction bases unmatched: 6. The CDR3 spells CASSHSDRETEAFF. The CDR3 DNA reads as TGTGCCAGCAGCCACAGCGACAGGGAGACTGAAGCTTTCTTT.

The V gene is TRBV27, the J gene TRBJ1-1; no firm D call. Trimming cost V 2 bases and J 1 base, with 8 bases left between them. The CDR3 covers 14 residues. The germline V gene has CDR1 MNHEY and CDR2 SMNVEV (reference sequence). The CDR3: CASSLRVGNTEAFF. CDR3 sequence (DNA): TGTGCCAGCAGTTTACGGGTGGGGAACACTGAAGCTTTCTTT.

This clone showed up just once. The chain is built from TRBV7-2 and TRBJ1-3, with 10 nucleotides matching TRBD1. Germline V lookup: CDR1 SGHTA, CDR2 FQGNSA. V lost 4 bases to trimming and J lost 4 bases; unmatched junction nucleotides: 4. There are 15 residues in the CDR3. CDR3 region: CASSSRDRGGNTIYF. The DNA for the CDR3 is TGTGCCAGCAGCTCCCGGGACAGGGGAGGAAACACCATATATTTT. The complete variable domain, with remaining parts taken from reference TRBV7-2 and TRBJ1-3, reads GAGVSQSPSNKVTEKGKDVELRCDPISGHTALYWYRQSLGQGLEFLIYFQGNSAPDKSGLPSDRFSAERTGGSVSTLTIQRTQQEDSAVYLCASSSRDRGGNTIYFGEGSWLTVV.

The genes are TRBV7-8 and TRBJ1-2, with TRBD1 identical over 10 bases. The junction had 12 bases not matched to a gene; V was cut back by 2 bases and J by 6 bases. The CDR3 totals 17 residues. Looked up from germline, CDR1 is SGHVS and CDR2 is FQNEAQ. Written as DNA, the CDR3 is TGTGCCAGCAGCTTAAAGACGGCCGGGACAGGGGTAAATGGCTACACCTTC. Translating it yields CASSLKTAGTGVNGYTF.

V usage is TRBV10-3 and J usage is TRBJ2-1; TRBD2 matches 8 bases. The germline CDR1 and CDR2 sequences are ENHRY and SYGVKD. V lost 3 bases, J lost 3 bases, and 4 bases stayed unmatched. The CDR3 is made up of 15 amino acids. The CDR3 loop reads CAISEGGGNYNEQFF. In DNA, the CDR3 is TGTGCCATCAGTGAAGGCGGGGGGAACTACAATGAGCAGTTCTTC.

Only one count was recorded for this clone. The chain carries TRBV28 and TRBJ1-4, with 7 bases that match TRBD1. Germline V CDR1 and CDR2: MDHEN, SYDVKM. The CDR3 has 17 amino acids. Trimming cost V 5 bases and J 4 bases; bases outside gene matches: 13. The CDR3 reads CASSAQTGPGRNEKLFF. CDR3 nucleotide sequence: TGTGCCAGCAGTGCGCAGACAGGGCCGGGTCGTAATGAAAAACTGTTTTTT.

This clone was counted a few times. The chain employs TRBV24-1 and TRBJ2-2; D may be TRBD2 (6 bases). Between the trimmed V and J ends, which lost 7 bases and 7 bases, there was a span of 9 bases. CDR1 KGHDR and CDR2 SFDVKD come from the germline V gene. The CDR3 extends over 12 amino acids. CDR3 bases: TGTGCCACCAGGGGAGGCGTCGGGGAGCTGTTTTTT. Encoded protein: CATRGGVGELFF.

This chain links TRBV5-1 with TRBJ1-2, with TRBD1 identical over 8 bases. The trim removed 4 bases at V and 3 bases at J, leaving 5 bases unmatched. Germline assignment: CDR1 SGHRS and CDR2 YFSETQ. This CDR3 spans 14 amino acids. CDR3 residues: CASSVGQGDYGYTF. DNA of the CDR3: TGCGCCAGCAGCGTAGGACAGGGCGACTATGGCTACACCTTC.

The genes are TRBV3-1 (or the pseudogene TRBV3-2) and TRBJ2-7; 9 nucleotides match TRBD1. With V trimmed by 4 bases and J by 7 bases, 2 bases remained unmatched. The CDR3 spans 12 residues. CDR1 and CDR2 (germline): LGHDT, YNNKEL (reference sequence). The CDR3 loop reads CASSRGTGEQYF. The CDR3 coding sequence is TGTGCCAGCAGCCGGGGGACAGGGGAGCAGTACTTC.

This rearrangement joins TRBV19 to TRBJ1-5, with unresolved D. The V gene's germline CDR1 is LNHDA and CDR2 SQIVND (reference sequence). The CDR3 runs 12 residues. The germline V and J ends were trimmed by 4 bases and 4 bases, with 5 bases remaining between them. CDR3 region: CASSSANQPQHF. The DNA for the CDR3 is TGTGCCAGTAGTAGCGCAAATCAGCCCCAGCATTTT.

The CDR3 sequence: CAWRDRMGQPQHF. The DNA of the CDR3 is TGTGCCTGGAGGGACAGGATGGGTCAGCCCCAGCATTTT. The rearrangement links TRBV30 to TRBJ1-5; 7 bases match TRBD1. Trimming took 3 bases from V and 6 from J; bases not matched to a gene: 5. CDR3 length equals 13 residues. The germline gives CDR1 GTSNPN, CDR2 SVGIG (reference sequence).